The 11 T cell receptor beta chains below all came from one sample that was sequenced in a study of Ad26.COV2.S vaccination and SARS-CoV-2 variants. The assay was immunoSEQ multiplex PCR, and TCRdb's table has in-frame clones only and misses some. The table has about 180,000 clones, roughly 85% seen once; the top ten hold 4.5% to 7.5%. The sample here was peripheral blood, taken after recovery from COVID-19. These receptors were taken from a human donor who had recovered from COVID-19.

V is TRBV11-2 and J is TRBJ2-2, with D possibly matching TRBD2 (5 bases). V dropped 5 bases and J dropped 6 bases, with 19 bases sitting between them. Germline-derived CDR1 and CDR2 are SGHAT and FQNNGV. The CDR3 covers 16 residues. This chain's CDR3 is CASSPLRGKWPGELFF. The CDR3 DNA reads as TGTGCCAGCAGCCCCCTGAGAGGGAAGTGGCCCGGGGAGCTGTTTTTT.

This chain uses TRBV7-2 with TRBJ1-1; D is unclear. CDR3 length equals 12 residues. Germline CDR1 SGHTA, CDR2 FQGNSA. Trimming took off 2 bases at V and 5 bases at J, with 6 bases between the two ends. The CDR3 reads CASSLTWTEAFF. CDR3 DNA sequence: TGTGCCAGCAGCTTAACGTGGACTGAAGCTTTCTTT.

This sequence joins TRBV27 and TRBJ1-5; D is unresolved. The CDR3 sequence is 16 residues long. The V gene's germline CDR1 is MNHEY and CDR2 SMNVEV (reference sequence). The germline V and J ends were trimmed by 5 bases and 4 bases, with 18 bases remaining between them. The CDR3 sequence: CASSPGLKIRNQPQHF. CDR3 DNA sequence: TGTGCCAGCAGTCCGGGTCTTAAGATACGGAATCAGCCCCAGCATTTT.

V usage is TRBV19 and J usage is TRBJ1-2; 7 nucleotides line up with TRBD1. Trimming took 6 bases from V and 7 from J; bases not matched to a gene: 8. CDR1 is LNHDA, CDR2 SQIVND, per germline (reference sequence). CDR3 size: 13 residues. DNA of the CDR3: TGTGCCAGTAGATCAGACAGGGCGGCTGGCTACACCTTC. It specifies CASRSDRAAGYTF.

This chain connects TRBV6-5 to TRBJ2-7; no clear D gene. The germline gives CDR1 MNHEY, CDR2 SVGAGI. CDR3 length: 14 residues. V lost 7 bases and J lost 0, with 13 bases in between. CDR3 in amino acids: CASTGILSSYEQYF. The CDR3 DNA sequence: TGTGCCAGCACGGGCATCTTGAGCTCCTACGAGCAGTACTTC.

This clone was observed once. The CDR3 DNA reads as TGCGCCAGCAGCCAGATACTGTCGAGAACACGCTACGAGCAGTACTTC. It is translated as CASSQILSRTRYEQYF. The chain uses TRBV4-1 and TRBJ2-7; D gene ambiguous. CDR1 and CDR2 (germline): MGHRA, YSYEKL. This CDR3 region has 16 residues. V was shortened by 3 bases and J by 3 bases, with 18 bases between the two germline ends.

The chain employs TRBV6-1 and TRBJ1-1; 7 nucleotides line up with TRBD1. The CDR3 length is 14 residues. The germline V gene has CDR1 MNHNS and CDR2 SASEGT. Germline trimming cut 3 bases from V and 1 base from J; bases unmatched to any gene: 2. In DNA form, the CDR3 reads TGTGCCAGCAGTGAGGACAGGCCGAACACTGAAGCTTTCTTT. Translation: CASSEDRPNTEAFF.

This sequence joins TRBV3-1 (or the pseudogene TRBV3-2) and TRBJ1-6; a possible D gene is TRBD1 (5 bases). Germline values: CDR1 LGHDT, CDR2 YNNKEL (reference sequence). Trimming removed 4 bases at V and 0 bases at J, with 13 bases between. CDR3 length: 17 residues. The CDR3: CASSPGGETSYNSPLHF. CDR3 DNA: TGTGCCAGCAGCCCCGGGGGGGAAACCTCCTATAATTCACCCCTCCACTTT.

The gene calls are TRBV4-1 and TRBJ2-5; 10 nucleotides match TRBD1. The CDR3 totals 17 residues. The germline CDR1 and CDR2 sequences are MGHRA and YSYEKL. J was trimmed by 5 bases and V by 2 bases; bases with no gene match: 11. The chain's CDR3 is CASSQWFETGGVETQYF. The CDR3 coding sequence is TGCGCCAGCAGCCAATGGTTCGAGACAGGGGGCGTGGAGACCCAGTACTTC.

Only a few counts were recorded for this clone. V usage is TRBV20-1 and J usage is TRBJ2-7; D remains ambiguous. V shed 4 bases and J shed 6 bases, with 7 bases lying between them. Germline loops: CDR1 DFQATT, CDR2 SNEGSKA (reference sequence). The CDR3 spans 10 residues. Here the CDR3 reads CSATNCEQYF. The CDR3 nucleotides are TGCAGTGCTACGAACTGCGAGCAGTACTTC.

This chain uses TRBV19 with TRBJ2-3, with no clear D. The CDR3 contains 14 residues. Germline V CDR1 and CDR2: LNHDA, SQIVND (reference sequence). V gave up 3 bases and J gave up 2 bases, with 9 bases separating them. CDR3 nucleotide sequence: TGTGCCAGTAGTATGACTTATTTCACAGATACGCAGTATTTT. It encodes CASSMTYFTDTQYF.